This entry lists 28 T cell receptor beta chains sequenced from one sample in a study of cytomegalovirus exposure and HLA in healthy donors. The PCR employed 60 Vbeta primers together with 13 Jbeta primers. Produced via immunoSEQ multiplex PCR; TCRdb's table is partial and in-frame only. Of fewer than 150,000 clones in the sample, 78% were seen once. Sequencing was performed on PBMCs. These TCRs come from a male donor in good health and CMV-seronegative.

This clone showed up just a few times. In DNA, the CDR3 is TGTGCCTGGAGTGCAGGGGTTGCTGGCTACACCTTC. Its protein is CAWSAGVAGYTF. This rearrangement joins TRBV30 to TRBJ1-2, with a possible D match to TRBD1 (6 bases). The CDR3 is 12 amino acids. With 1 base removed from V and 7 bases from J, the gap between germline ends came to 10 bases. Germline loops: CDR1 GTSNPN, CDR2 SVGIG (reference sequence).

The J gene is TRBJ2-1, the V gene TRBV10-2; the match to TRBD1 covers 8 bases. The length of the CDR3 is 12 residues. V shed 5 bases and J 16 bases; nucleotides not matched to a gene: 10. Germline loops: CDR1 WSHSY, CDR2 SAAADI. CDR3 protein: CASSPVQGVAFF. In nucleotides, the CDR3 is TGCGCCAGCAGTCCCGTACAGGGGGTTGCCTTCTTC.

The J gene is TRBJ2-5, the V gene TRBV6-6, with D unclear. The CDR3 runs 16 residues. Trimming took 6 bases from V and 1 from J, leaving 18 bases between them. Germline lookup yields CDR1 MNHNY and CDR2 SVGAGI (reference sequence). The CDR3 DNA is TGTGCCAGCAGCCATTTTCGTCTCGACTTCCAAGAGACCCAGTACTTC. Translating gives CASSHFRLDFQETQYF.

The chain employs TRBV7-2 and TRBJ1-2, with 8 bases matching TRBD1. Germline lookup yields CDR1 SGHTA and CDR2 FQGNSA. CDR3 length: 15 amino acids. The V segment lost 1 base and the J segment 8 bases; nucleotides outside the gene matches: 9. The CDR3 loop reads CASSLGTGTGGGYTF. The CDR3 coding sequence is TGTGCCAGCAGCTTAGGGACAGGGACCGGGGGGGGCTACACCTTC.

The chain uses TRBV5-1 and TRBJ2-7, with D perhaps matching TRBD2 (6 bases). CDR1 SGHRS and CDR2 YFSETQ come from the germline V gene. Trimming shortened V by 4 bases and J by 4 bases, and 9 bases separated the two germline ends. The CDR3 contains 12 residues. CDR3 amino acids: CASSGRRYEQYF. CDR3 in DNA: TGCGCCAGCAGCGGGAGGAGGTACGAGCAGTACTTC.

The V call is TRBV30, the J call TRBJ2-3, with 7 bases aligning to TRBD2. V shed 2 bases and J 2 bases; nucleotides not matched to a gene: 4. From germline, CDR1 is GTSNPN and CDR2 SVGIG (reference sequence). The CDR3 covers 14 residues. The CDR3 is CAWSMGGNTDTQYF. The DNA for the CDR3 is TGTGCCTGGAGTATGGGGGGGAACACAGATACGCAGTATTTT.

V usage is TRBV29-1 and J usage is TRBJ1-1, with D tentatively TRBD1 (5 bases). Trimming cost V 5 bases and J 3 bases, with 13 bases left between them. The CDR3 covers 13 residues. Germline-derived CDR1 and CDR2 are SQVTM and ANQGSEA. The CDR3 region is CSVKDMIYTEAFF. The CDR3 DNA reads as TGCAGCGTTAAGGACATGATCTACACTGAAGCTTTCTTT. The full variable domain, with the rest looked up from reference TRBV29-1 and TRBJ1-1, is SAVISQKPSRDICQRGTSLTIQCQVDSQVTMMFWYRQQPGQSLTLIATANQGSEATYESGFVIDKFPISRPNLTFSTLTVSNMSPEDSSIYLCSVKDMIYTEAFFGQGTRLTVV.

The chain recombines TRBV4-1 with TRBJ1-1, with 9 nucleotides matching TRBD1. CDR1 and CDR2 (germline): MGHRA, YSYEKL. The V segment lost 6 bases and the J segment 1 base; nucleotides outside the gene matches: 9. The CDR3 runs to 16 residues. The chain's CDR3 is CASSFIQGAGNTEAFF. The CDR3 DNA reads TGCGCCAGCAGTTTCATACAGGGGGCGGGGAACACTGAAGCTTTCTTT.

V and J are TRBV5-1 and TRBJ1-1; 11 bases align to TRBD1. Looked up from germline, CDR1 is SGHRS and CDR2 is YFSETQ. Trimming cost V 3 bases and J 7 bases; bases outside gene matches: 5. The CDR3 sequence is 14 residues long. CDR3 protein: CASSSDRGQGEAFF. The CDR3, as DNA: TGCGCCAGCAGCTCGGACAGGGGGCAGGGTGAAGCTTTCTTT.

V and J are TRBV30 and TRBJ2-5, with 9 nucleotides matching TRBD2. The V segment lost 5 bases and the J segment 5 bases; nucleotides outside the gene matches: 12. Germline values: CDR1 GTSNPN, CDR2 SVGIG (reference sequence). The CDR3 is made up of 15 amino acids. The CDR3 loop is CAWGPRRGGRETQYF. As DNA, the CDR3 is TGTGCCTGGGGTCCCCGGCGGGGGGGCCGGGAGACCCAGTACTTC.

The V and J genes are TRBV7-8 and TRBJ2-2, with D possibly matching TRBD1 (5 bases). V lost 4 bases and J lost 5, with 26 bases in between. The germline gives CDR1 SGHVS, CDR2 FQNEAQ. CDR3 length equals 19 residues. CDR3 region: CASSSYIRGRVGKTGELFF. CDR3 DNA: TGTGCCAGCAGCTCCTACATAAGGGGCAGGGTGGGGAAGACCGGGGAGCTGTTTTTT.

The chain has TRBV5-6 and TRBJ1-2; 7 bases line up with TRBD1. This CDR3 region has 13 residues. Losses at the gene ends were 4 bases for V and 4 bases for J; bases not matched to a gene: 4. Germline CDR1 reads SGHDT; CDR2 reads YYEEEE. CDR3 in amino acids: CASSPTGIYGYTF. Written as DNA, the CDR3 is TGTGCCAGCAGCCCGACAGGGATCTATGGCTACACCTTC.

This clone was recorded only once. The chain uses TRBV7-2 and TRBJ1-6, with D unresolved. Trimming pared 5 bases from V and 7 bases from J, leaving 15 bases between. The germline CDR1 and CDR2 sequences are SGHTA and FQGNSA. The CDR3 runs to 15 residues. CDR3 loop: CASSANRNRNSPLHF. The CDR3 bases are TGTGCCAGCAGCGCTAACAGAAATCGCAATTCACCCCTCCACTTT. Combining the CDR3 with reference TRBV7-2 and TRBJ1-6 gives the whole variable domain GAGVSQSPSNKVTEKGKDVELRCDPISGHTALYWYRQSLGQGLEFLIYFQGNSAPDKSGLPSDRFSAERTGGSVSTLTIQRTQQEDSAVYLCASSANRNRNSPLHFGNGTRLTVT.

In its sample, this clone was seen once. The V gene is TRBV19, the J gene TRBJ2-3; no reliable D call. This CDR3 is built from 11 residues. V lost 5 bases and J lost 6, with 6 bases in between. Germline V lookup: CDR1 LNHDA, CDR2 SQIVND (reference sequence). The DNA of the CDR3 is TGTGCCAGTAGTGAAGCCGATACGCAGTATTTT. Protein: CASSEADTQYF. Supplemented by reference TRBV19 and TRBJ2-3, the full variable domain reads DGGITQSPKYLFRKEGQNVTLSCEQNLNHDAMYWYRQDPGQGLRLIYYSQIVNDFQKGDIAEGYSVSREKKESFPLTVTSAQKNPTAFYLCASSEADTQYFGPGTRLTVL.

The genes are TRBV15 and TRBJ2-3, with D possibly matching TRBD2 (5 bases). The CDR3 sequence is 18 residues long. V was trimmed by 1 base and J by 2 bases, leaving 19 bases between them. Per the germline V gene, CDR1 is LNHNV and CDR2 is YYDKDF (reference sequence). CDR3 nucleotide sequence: TGTGCCACCAGCAGAGTGTCGACCGGAGGTGGCGACACAGATACGCAGTATTTT. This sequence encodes CATSRVSTGGGDTDTQYF.

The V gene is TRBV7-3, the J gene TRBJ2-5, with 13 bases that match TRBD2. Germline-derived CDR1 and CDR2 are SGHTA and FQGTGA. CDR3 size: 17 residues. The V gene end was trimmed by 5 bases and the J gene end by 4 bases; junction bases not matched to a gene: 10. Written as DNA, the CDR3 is TGTGCCAGCAGCGGGAGCGGACTAGCGGGAGTAGGAGAGACCCAGTACTTC. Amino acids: CASSGSGLAGVGETQYF.

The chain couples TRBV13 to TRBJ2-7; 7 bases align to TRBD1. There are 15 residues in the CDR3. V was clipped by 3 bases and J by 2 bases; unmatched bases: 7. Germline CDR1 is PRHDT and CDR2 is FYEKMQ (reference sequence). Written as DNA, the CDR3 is TGTGCCAGCAGCTTCCGGACAGGACCAGCCTACGAGCAGTACTTC. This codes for CASSFRTGPAYEQYF.

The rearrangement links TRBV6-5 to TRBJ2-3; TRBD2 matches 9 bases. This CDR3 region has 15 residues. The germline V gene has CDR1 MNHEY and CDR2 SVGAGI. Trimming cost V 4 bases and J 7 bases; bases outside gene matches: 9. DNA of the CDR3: TGTGCCAGCAGTTCTCCGACTAGCGGATCCTATACGCAGTATTTT. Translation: CASSSPTSGSYTQYF.

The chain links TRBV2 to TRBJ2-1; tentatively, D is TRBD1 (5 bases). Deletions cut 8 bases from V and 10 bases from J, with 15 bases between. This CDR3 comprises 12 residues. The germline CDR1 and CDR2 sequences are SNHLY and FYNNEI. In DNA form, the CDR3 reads TGTGCCAGCTACGCCCTGGCAGGGGAGCAGTTCTTC. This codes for CASYALAGEQFF.

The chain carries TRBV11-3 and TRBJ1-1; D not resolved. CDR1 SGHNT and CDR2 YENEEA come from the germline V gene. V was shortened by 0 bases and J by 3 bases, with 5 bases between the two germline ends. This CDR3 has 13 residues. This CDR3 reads CASSLDQYTEAFF. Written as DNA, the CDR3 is TGTGCCAGCAGCTTAGATCAATACACTGAAGCTTTCTTT. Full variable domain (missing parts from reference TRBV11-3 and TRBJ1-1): EAGVVQSPRYKIIEKKQPVAFWCNPISGHNTLYWYLQNLGQGPELLIRYENEEAVDDSQLPKDRFSAERLKGVDSTLKIQPAELGDSAVYLCASSLDQYTEAFFGQGTRLTVV.

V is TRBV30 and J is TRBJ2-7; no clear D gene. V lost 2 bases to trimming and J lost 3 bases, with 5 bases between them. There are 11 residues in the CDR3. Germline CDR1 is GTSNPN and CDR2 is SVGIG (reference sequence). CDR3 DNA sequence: TGTGCCTGGAGTACCGGCTACGAGCAGTACTTC. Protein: CAWSTGYEQYF.

In DNA, the CDR3 is TGTGCCAGCAGCCAATCGGGGAGCTTTAACACTGAAGCTTTCTTT. Translating gives CASSQSGSFNTEAFF. The V and J genes are TRBV7-9 and TRBJ1-1; D call uncertain. This CDR3 contains 15 residues. Trimming stripped 5 bases from V and 2 bases from J, with 15 bases between. CDR1 is SEHNR and CDR2 is FQNEAQ in the germline V gene (reference sequence).

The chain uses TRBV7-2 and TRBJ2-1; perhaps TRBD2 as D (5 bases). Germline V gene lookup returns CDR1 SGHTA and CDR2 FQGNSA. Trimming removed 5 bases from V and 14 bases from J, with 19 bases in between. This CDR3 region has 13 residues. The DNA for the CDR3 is TGTGCCAGCAGCGCCACGCCCGGGAACGGGAAGTTCTTC. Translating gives CASSATPGNGKFF.

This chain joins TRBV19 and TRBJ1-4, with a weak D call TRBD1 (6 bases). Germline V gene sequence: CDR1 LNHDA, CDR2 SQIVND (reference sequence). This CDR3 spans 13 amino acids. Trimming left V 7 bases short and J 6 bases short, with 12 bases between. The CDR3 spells CASTTGNHEKLFF. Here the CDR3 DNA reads TGTGCCAGTACCACAGGGAACCATGAAAAACTGTTTTTT.

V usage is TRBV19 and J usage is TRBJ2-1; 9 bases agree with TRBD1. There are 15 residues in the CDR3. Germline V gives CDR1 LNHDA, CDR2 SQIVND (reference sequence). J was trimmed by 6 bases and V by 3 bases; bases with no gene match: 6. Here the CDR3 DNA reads TGTGCCAGTAGTATTTGGGGGACAGGGACCAATGAGCAGTTCTTC. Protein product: CASSIWGTGTNEQFF.

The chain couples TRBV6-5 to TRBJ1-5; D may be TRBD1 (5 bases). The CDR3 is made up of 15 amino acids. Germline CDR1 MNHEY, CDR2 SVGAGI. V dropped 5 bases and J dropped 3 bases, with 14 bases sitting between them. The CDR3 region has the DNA TGTGCCAGCAGTCTCGACGGGGGTGTCAATCAGCCCCAGCATTTT. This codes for CASSLDGGVNQPQHF.

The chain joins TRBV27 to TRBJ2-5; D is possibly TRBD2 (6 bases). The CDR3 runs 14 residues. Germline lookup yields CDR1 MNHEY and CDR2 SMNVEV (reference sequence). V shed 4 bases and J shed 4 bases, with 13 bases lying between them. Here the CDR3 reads CASSSTEGAETQYF. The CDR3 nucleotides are TGTGCCAGCAGTTCGACGGAGGGCGCAGAGACCCAGTACTTC.

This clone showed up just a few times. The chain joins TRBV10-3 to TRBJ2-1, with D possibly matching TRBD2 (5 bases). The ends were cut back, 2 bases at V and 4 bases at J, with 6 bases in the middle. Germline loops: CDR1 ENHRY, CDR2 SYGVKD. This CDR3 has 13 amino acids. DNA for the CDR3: TGTGCCATCAGTGAGCGGGAATACAATGAGCAGTTCTTC. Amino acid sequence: CAISEREYNEQFF.